This T cell receptor beta chain was documented in a study of T-cell memory formation after mild COVID-19. TCRdb fed the 5' RACE reads into MiXCR, producing one record per CDR3 protein. The repertoire includes about 360,000 distinct CDR3 sequences, approximately 13% of them detected once, and 20% to 25% sits in the top ten. Per germline, CDR1 DFQATT and CDR2 SNEGSKA (reference sequence). The CDR3 has 14 amino acids. This clonotype was recorded at least ten times. The clonotype originates from a man between 18 and 35 years old who had mild COVID-19 (a few samples of this study predate the infection). Cell type and time point are not known. Sequencing used PBMCs or a T cell subset sorted from them (not recorded which). This sequence joins TRBV20-1 and TRBJ2-7, with D hard to call. In nucleotides, the CDR3 is TGCAGCGCTACCCCGAACGCACTCAACTACGAGCAGTACGTC. Translating it yields CSATPNALNYEQYV.